The following is a T cell receptor beta chain sequence with its context. CDR3 length: 15 residues. The V segment lost 3 bases and the J segment 2 bases; nucleotides outside the gene matches: 5. The germline V gene has CDR1 KGHSH and CDR2 LQKENI. This specimen comes from a study of blood T cell repertoires in COVID-19. In the study overall: COVID-19 samples, acute and convalescent, were from the United States, Italy and Spain.

Original processing methods: Amplifying reference gene primers gave estimates of nucleated cell counts. Measured with immunoSEQ multiplex PCR; TCRdb has only the in-frame clones, and not every one. The V and J calls and clone size were taken over from that table, and D and trimming were inferred from the DNA. This sample carries fewer than 200,000 clones, 87% of them seen once, and the ten largest clones take about an eighth. Followed longitudinally, the Seattle patients had been enrolled during active infection. The chain couples TRBV18 to TRBJ2-5, with TRBD2 matching 8 bases. The source is a woman in her seventies with COVID-19, enrolled during active disease. Material for sequencing was peripheral blood. In DNA, the CDR3 is TGTGCCAGCTCACCTCCGGGACTAGAGCAAGAGACCCAGTACTTC. As protein: CASSPPGLEQETQYF.